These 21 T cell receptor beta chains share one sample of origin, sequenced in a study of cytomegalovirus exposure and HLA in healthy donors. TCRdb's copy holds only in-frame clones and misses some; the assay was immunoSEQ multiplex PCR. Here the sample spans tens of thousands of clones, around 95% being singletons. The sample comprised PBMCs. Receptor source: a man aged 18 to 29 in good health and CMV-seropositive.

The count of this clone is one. The CDR3 DNA follows: TGCGCCAGCAGCTTACAGGGGGAGGGCACTGAAGCTTTCTTT. This gives the protein CASSLQGEGTEAFF. V is TRBV5-1 and J is TRBJ1-1; 8 positions match TRBD1. J lost 4 bases, V lost 2 bases, and 4 bases had no gene match. The CDR3 extends over 14 amino acids. Germline CDR1 reads SGHRS; CDR2 reads YFSETQ.

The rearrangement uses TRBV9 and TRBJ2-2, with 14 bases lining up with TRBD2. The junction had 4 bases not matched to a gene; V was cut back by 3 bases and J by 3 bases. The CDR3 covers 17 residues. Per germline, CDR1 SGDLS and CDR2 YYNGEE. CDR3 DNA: TGTGCCAGCAGCGGAGGACTAGCGGGAGGACACACCGGGGAGCTGTTTTTT. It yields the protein CASSGGLAGGHTGELFF.

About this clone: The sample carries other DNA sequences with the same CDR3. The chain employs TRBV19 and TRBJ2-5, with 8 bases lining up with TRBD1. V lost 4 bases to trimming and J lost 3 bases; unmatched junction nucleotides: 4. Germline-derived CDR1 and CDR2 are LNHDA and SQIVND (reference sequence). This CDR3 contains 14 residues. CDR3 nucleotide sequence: TGTGCCAGTAGTAGGGGGACAGGAGAAGAGACCCAGTACTTC. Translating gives CASSRGTGEETQYF.

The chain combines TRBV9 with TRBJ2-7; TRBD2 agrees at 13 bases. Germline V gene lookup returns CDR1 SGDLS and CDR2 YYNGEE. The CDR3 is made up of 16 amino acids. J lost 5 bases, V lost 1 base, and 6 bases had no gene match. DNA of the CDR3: TGTGCCAGCAGCGTACTAGGACTAGCGGGAGCTGACGAGCAGTACTTC. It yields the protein CASSVLGLAGADEQYF.

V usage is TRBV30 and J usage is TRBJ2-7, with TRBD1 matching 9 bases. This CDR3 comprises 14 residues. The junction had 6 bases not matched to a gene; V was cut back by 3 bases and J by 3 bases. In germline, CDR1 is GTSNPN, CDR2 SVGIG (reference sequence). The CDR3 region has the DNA TGTGCCTGGAGGGCCGGGACAGGGTTCTACGAGCAGTACTTC. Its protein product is CAWRAGTGFYEQYF.

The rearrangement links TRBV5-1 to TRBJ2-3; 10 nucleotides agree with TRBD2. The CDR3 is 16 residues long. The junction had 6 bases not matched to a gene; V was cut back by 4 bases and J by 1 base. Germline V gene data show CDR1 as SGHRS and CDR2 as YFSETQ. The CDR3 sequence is CASSIRTSGRTDTQYF. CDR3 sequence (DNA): TGCGCCAGCAGCATCCGGACTAGCGGACGCACAGATACGCAGTATTTT.

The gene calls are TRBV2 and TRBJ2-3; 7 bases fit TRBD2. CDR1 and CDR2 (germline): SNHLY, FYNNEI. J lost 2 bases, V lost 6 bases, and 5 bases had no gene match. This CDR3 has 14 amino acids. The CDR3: CASRGLVPTDTQYF. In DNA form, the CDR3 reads TGTGCCAGCAGAGGACTAGTCCCCACAGATACGCAGTATTTT.

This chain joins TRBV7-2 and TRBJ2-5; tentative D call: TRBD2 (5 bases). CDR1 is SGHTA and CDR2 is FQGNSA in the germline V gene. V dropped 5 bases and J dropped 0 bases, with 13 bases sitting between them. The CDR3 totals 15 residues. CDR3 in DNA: TGTGCCAGCAGCCACCCATGGGAGTACCAAGAGACCCAGTACTTC. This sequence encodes CASSHPWEYQETQYF.

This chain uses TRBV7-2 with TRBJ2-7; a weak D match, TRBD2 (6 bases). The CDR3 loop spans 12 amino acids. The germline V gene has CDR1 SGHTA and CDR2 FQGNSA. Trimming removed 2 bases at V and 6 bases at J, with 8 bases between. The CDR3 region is CASSLYGGEQYF. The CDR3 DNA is TGTGCCAGCAGCTTATACGGGGGCGAGCAGTACTTC.

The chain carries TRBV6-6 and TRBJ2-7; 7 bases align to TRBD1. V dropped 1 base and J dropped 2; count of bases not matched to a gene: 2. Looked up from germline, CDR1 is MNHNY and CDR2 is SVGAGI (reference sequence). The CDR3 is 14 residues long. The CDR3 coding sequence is TGTGCCAGCAGTTACTGGACAGGTGCCTACGAGCAGTACTTC. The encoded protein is CASSYWTGAYEQYF.

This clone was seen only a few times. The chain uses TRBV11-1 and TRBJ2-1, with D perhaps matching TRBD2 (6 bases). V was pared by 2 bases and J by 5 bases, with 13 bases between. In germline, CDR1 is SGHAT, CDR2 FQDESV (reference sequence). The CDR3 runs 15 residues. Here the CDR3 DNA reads TGTGCCAGCAGCTTATCGGGAGACCCCCACAATGAGCAGTTCTTC. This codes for CASSLSGDPHNEQFF.

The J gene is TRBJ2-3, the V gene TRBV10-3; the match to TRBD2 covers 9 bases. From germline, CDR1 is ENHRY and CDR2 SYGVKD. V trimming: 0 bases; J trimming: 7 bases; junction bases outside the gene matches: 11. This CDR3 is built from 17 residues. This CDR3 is CAISESGGTSHPNTQYF. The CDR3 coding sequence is TGTGCCATCAGTGAGTCAGGCGGGACTAGCCACCCTAATACGCAGTATTTT.

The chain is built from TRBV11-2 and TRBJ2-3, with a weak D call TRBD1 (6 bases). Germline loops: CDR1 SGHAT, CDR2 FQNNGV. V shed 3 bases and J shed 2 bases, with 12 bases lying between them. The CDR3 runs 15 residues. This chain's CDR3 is CASSFGDTLTDTQYF. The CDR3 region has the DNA TGTGCCAGCAGCTTTGGGGACACCCTCACAGATACGCAGTATTTT.

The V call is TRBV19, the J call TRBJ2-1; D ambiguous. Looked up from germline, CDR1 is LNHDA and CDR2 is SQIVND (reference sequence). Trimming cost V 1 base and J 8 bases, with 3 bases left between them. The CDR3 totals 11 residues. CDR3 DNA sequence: TGTGCCAGTAGTATAGCTGATGAGCAGTTCTTC. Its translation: CASSIADEQFF.

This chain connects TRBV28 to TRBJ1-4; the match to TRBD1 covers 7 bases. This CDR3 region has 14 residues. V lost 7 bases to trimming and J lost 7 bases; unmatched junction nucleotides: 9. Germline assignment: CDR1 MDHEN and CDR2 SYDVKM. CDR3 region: CASTRGFWGEKLFF. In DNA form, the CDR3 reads TGTGCCAGCACCAGGGGGTTTTGGGGTGAAAAACTGTTTTTT. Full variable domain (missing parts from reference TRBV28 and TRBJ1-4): DVKVTQSSRYLVKRTGEKVFLECVQDMDHENMFWYRQDPGLGLRLIYFSYDVKMKEKGDIPEGYSVSREKKERFSLILESASTNQTSMYLCASTRGFWGEKLFFGSGTQLSVL.

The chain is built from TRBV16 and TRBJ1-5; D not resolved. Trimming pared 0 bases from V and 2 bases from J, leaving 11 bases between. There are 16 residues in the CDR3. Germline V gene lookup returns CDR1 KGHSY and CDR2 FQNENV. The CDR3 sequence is CASSQSVGLGNQPQHF. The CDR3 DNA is TGTGCCAGCAGCCAATCTGTAGGACTAGGCAATCAGCCCCAGCATTTT.

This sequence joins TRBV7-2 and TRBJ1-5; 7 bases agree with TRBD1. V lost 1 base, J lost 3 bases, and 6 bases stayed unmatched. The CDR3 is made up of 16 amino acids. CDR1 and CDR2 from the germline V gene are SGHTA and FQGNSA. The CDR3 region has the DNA TGTGCCAGCAGCTTAGTTGGTACAGGGGCCAATCAGCCCCAGCATTTT. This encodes CASSLVGTGANQPQHF.

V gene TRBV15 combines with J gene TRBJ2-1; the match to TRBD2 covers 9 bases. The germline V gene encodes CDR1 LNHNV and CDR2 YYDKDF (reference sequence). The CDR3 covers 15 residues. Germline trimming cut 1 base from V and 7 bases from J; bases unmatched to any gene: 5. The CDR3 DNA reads TGTGCCACCAGCAGAGTGGGGACTAGCAGGAATGAGCAGTTCTTC. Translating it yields CATSRVGTSRNEQFF.

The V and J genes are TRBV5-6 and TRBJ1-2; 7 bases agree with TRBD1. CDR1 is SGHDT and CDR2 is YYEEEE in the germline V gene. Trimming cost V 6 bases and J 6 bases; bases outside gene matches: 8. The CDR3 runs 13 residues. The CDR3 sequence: CASIMTGWDGYTF. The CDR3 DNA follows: TGTGCCAGCATCATGACAGGGTGGGATGGCTACACCTTC.

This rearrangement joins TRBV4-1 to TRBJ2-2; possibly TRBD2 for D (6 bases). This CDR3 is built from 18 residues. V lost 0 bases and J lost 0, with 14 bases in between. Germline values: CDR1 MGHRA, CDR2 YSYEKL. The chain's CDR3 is CASSQEFGGYANTGELFF. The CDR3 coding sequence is TGCGCCAGCAGCCAAGAATTCGGGGGTTACGCGAACACCGGGGAGCTGTTTTTT.

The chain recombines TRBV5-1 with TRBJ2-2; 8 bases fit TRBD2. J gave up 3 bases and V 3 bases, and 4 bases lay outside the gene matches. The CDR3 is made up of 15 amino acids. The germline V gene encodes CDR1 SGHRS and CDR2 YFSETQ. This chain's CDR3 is CASSWTSFDTGELFF. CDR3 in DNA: TGCGCCAGCAGCTGGACTAGCTTTGACACCGGGGAGCTGTTTTTT.